The 30 T cell receptor beta chains in this list originate from one sample, sequenced in a study of shared clonotypes between healthy human individuals (dated by TCRdb to the early 2020s). For the CD8 naive samples, CD45RO-negative cells were positively selected for CCR7, yielding a CD45RA+CCR7+ population from which TemRA cells were excluded. The method was the immunoSEQ multiplex PCR assay. TCRdb obtained this table from immuneACCESS and retained in-frame rearrangements with V and J assigned. These tables miss some clones; where compared with another copy, unresolved V genes account for less than half of the shortfall, and the remainder is unexplained. This sample has more than 2 million clones in its table, and roughly 95% of those were observed once. The ten top clones hold less than 2% of the sample. Source material: naive CD8+ T cells from PBMCs. The cell subset or site label for this specimen denotes: CD45RA+CCR7+. The receptors stem from a man in his late teens or twenties in good health. Some clones in this sample may be carry-over from other donors' samples.

This sequence joins TRBV29-1 and TRBJ2-5, with D possibly matching TRBD2 (5 bases). The V and J ends lost 7 bases and 0 bases respectively, with 9 bases between them. This CDR3 is built from 12 residues. Germline V gene sequence: CDR1 SQVTM, CDR2 ANQGSEA. As DNA, the CDR3 is TGCAGCGCGCCGGGGTACCAAGAGACCCAGTACTTC. Translation gives CSAPGYQETQYF.

The chain has TRBV10-3 and TRBJ1-2; D ambiguous. The CDR3 is 13 residues long. Deletions cut 7 bases from V and 6 bases from J, with 15 bases between. CDR1 and CDR2 from the germline V gene are ENHRY and SYGVKD. The CDR3 loop reads CAIKSSGLDGYTF. CDR3 nucleotides: TGTGCCATCAAATCGAGCGGGTTAGATGGCTACACCTTC.

The DNA for the CDR3 is TGCGCCAGCAGCCCATCGGGGGGAGCCGGGGAGCTGTTTTTT. Translated, it gives CASSPSGGAGELFF. The gene calls are TRBV5-1 and TRBJ2-2; 7 bases align to TRBD2. This CDR3 region has 14 residues. Trimming at V came to 4 bases and at J to 6 bases, leaving 6 bases not matched to a gene. The V gene's germline CDR1 is SGHRS and CDR2 YFSETQ.

The CDR3 protein is CASSLWRAGREGETQYF. CDR3 nucleotides: TGTGCCAGCAGTTTATGGCGTGCCGGGAGGGAAGGAGAGACCCAGTACTTC. This chain links TRBV28 with TRBJ2-5; 8 nucleotides align to TRBD2. The germline V gene encodes CDR1 MDHEN and CDR2 SYDVKM. V shed 0 bases and J 4 bases; nucleotides not matched to a gene: 10. The length of the CDR3 is 17 residues.

The V gene is TRBV7-9, the J gene TRBJ1-5, with TRBD1 matching 10 bases. Looked up from germline, CDR1 is SEHNR and CDR2 is FQNEAQ (reference sequence). Trimming took 5 bases from V and 2 from J; bases not matched to a gene: 3. This CDR3 is 15 amino acids long. DNA for the CDR3: TGTGCCAGCAGCATGACAGGGGGCGGCAATCAGCCCCAGCATTTT. Amino acids: CASSMTGGGNQPQHF.

This sequence joins TRBV28 and TRBJ1-1; 7 bases align to TRBD1. CDR1 MDHEN and CDR2 SYDVKM come from the germline V gene. J gave up 5 bases and V 4 bases, and 10 bases lay outside the gene matches. CDR3 length: 15 residues. The CDR3 sequence: CASSSGQTVWTEAFF. Written as DNA, the CDR3 is TGTGCCAGCAGTTCGGGACAGACTGTTTGGACTGAAGCTTTCTTT.

The chain couples TRBV5-6 to TRBJ1-1, with unresolved D. CDR1 and CDR2 (germline): SGHDT, YYEEEE. This CDR3 is built from 13 residues. Trimming cost V 0 bases and J 4 bases, with 7 bases left between them. Written as DNA, the CDR3 is TGTGCCAGCAGCTTGGTGGCGGTCACTGAAGCTTTCTTT. Amino acid sequence: CASSLVAVTEAFF.

The chain links TRBV28 to TRBJ2-2; D uncertain. Germline CDR1 and CDR2: MDHEN and SYDVKM. There are 14 residues in the CDR3. V lost 2 bases and J 1 base, leaving 5 bases between the germline ends. CDR3 sequence reads: CASSLGGNTGELFF. For the CDR3, the DNA is TGTGCCAGCAGTTTAGGCGGGAACACCGGGGAGCTGTTTTTT. Together with reference TRBV28 and TRBJ2-2, the CDR3 gives the full variable domain: DVKVTQSSRYLVKRTGEKVFLECVQDMDHENMFWYRQDPGLGLRLIYFSYDVKMKEKGDIPEGYSVSREKKERFSLILESASTNQTSMYLCASSLGGNTGELFFGEGSRLTVL.

The J gene is TRBJ2-3, the V gene TRBV18; the D is unclear. V was trimmed by 6 bases and J by 4 bases, leaving 11 bases between them. CDR3 size: 13 residues. The germline CDR1 and CDR2 sequences are KGHSH and LQKENI. The chain's CDR3 is CASSEDRADTQYF. The CDR3 region has the DNA TGTGCCAGCTCCGAGGACCGCGCAGATACGCAGTATTTT. Drawing the rest from reference TRBV18 and TRBJ2-3, the complete variable domain is NAGVMQNPRHLVRRRGQEARLRCSPMKGHSHVYWYRQLPEEGLKFMVYLQKENIIDESGMPKERFSAEFPKEGPSILRIQQVVRGDSAAYFCASSEDRADTQYFGPGTRLTVL.

This CDR3 reads CASSWGTDSSGNTIYF. The CDR3 nucleotides are TGTGCCAGCAGCTGGGGAACGGACAGCTCTGGAAACACCATATATTTT. The chain couples TRBV5-6 to TRBJ1-3; D possibly corresponds to TRBD1 (6 bases). V was pared by 3 bases and J by 0 bases, with 13 bases between. Looked up from germline, CDR1 is SGHDT and CDR2 is YYEEEE. The CDR3 runs 16 residues. Looking up the rest from reference TRBV5-6 and TRBJ1-3 gives the full variable domain: DAGVTQSPTHLIKTRGQQVTLRCSPKSGHDTVSWYQQALGQGPQFIFQYYEEEERQRGNFPDRFSGHQFPNYSSELNVNALLLGDSALYLCASSWGTDSSGNTIYFGEGSWLTVV.

Of note for this clone: This sample also contains other DNA sequences that code for the same CDR3. J is TRBJ2-2 and V is TRBV19; 7 bases align to TRBD2. The V gene end was trimmed by 3 bases and the J gene end by 8 bases; junction bases not matched to a gene: 3. The germline V gene has CDR1 LNHDA and CDR2 SQIVND (reference sequence). The CDR3 runs to 13 residues. DNA for the CDR3: TGTGCCAGTAGTATCTCAGCGGGAGGGGAGCTGTTTTTT. Translating it yields CASSISAGGELFF.

The V call is TRBV28, the J call TRBJ1-5; D is ambiguous. The CDR3 totals 13 residues. The V end was cut by 5 bases, the J end by 3 bases, with 8 bases between. Germline values: CDR1 MDHEN, CDR2 SYDVKM. The CDR3, as DNA: TGTGCCAGCAGTCTAGGATACAATCAGCCCCAGCATTTT. This encodes CASSLGYNQPQHF.

V is TRBV4-1 and J is TRBJ2-1; D tentatively reads TRBD1 or TRBD2 (5 bases each). V gave up 6 bases and J gave up 6 bases, with 15 bases separating them. Germline V CDR1 and CDR2: MGHRA, YSYEKL. The length of the CDR3 is 14 residues. CDR3 region: CASRPGTPTNEQFF. The CDR3 nucleotides are TGCGCCAGCAGACCCGGGACCCCGACCAATGAGCAGTTCTTC.

This chain links TRBV6-6 with TRBJ2-7, with 9 bases matching TRBD2. V shed 6 bases and J 1 base; nucleotides not matched to a gene: 7. Germline CDR1 reads MNHNY; CDR2 reads SVGAGI (reference sequence). The CDR3 loop spans 15 amino acids. CDR3 sequence: CASSFGLASSYEQYF. As DNA, the CDR3 is TGTGCCAGCAGCTTTGGACTAGCGAGTTCCTACGAGCAGTACTTC.

The chain is built from TRBV27 and TRBJ1-1, with 8 bases lining up with TRBD1. The CDR3 totals 15 residues. The germline V gene encodes CDR1 MNHEY and CDR2 SMNVEV (reference sequence). V shed 5 bases, J shed 5 bases, and the junction held 10 bases outside the gene matches. The CDR3 nucleotides are TGTGCCAGCAGTCTGTGGACAGGGAGGGAGACTGAAGCTTTCTTT. Translation: CASSLWTGRETEAFF.

This clone was counted once. The J gene is TRBJ1-3, the V gene TRBV15; 9 bases are a match to TRBD1. The CDR3 contains 14 residues. Germline CDR1 is LNHNV and CDR2 is YYDKDF (reference sequence). The ends lost 2 bases at V and 7 bases at J; junction bases unmatched: 3. CDR3 loop: CATSRRDRANTIYF. CDR3 in DNA: TGTGCCACCAGCAGACGGGACAGGGCGAACACCATATATTTT. Variable domain in full (rest from reference TRBV15 and TRBJ1-3): DAMVIQNPRYQVTQFGKPVTLSCSQTLNHNVMYWYQQKSSQAPKLLFHYYDKDFNNEADTPDNFQSRRPNTSFCFLDIRSPGLGDTAMYLCATSRRDRANTIYFGEGSWLTVV.

The chain employs TRBV9 and TRBJ2-6, with 8 positions matching TRBD2. V was clipped by 6 bases and J by 4 bases; unmatched bases: 12. The CDR3 covers 17 residues. Germline CDR1 and CDR2: SGDLS and YYNGEE. CDR3 coding DNA: TGTGCCAGCACCTCACGGGAGGGGTTGCGCGGGGCCAACGTCCTGACTTTC. Amino acid sequence: CASTSREGLRGANVLTF.

The sample holds one count of this clone. This rearrangement joins TRBV28 to TRBJ2-3; no clear D. Germline assignment: CDR1 MDHEN and CDR2 SYDVKM. The CDR3 spans 15 residues. The V end was cut by 6 bases, the J end by 1 base, with 14 bases between. CDR3 amino acids: CASSLFSGGTDTQYF. In nucleotides, the CDR3 is TGTGCCAGCAGCCTATTCTCGGGCGGCACAGATACGCAGTATTTT.

A remark on this clone: At one end the junction does not follow the germline gene, possibly because of a read error. The chain links TRBV5-8 to TRBJ1-2; D remains ambiguous. This CDR3 has 10 residues. Germline loops: CDR1 SGHTS, CDR2 YDEGEE. CDR3 amino acids: CASSGLIGAF. Written as DNA, the CDR3 is TGTGCCAGCAGCGGCCTCATTGGGGCCTTC.

The chain combines TRBV7-8 with TRBJ2-7; TRBD2 matches at 7 bases. Germline trimming cut 1 base from V and 4 bases from J; bases unmatched to any gene: 7. The CDR3 sequence is 15 residues long. Germline V CDR1 and CDR2: SGHVS, FQNEAQ. CDR3 residues: CASSLERGLVYEQYF. For the CDR3, the DNA is TGTGCCAGCAGCTTAGAGCGGGGTTTGGTGTACGAGCAGTACTTC.

This chain links TRBV6-5 with TRBJ2-7; D might be TRBD1 or TRBD2, each matching 5 bases. Germline CDR1 MNHEY, CDR2 SVGAGI. The V and J ends lost 2 bases and 3 bases respectively, with 8 bases between them. This CDR3 has 13 amino acids. The CDR3 DNA sequence: TGTGCCAGCAGTTACGATGGGGGCTACGAGCAGTACTTC. It translates to CASSYDGGYEQYF.

This clone has just one count. The chain has TRBV19 and TRBJ2-1, with D perhaps TRBD2 (6 bases). Germline V lookup: CDR1 LNHDA, CDR2 SQIVND (reference sequence). The CDR3 loop spans 15 amino acids. V was trimmed by 3 bases and J by 8 bases, leaving 17 bases between them. CDR3 DNA: TGTGCCAGTAGTATGCCGGGAGTGAGTATATATGAGCAGTTCTTC. Protein product: CASSMPGVSIYEQFF.

This rearrangement joins TRBV7-8 to TRBJ2-5; 14 bases match TRBD2. The germline gives CDR1 SGHVS, CDR2 FQNEAQ. The ends lost 0 bases at V and 5 bases at J; junction bases unmatched: 8. The CDR3 is made up of 18 amino acids. Here the CDR3 reads CASSLAKTSGRAVETQYF. CDR3 coding DNA: TGTGCCAGCAGCTTAGCCAAGACTAGCGGGAGGGCCGTGGAGACCCAGTACTTC. Filled out from reference TRBV7-8 and TRBJ2-5, the complete variable domain reads GAGVSQSPRYKVAKRGQDVALRCDPISGHVSLFWYQQALGQGPEFLTYFQNEAQLDKSGLPSDRFFAERPEGSVSTLKIQRTQQEDSAVYLCASSLAKTSGRAVETQYFGPGTRLLVL.

The chain couples TRBV5-1 to TRBJ1-4, with D possibly being TRBD1 (5 bases). Germline V gives CDR1 SGHRS, CDR2 YFSETQ. V lost 2 bases to trimming and J lost 0 bases, with 17 bases between them. The CDR3 totals 18 residues. The DNA for the CDR3 is TGCGCCAGCAGCTTCTCGAGGACGGGGACTTCAACTAATGAAAAACTGTTTTTT. Amino acid sequence: CASSFSRTGTSTNEKLFF.

The chain joins TRBV4-1 to TRBJ2-5, with TRBD1 matching over 9 bases. Germline CDR1 is MGHRA and CDR2 is YSYEKL. This CDR3 spans 16 amino acids. The junction had 9 bases not matched to a gene; V was cut back by 5 bases and J by 2 bases. As DNA, the CDR3 is TGCGCCAGCAGCGCCTACAGGGGGCCATTACAAGAGACCCAGTACTTC. Encoded protein: CASSAYRGPLQETQYF.

The chain couples TRBV5-4 to TRBJ1-2, with a tentative D call TRBD1 (5 bases). V was cut by 4 bases and J by 3 bases, with 13 bases left in between. The CDR3 has 14 amino acids. The germline CDR1 and CDR2 sequences are SGHNT and YYREEE (reference sequence). The CDR3 sequence is CASSLGTDYYGYTF. Here the CDR3 DNA reads TGTGCCAGCAGCCTAGGGACGGACTACTATGGCTACACCTTC. Complete variable domain (other parts from reference TRBV5-4 and TRBJ1-2): ETGVTQSPTHLIKTRGQQVTLRCSSQSGHNTVSWYQQALGQGPQFIFQYYREEENGRGNFPPRFSGLQFPNYSSELNVNALELDDSALYLCASSLGTDYYGYTFGSGTRLTVV.

This clone appeared once. V usage is TRBV21-1 and J usage is TRBJ2-7; TRBD2, as called in the table, went unchecked against the DNA. TRBV21-1 is deemed a pseudogene. The CDR3 sequence is 17 residues long. CDR3 bases: TGTGCCAGCAGGAACCCCCACGACTATTACTACTCCTACGAGCAGTACTTC. It specifies CASRNPHDYYYSYEQYF.

The chain has TRBV29-1 and TRBJ2-1; TRBD1 is a possible D gene (6 bases). Per the germline V gene, CDR1 is SQVTM and CDR2 is ANQGSEA. CDR3 length: 14 residues. V lost 6 bases and J 3 bases, leaving 15 bases between the germline ends. The CDR3 loop reads CSVEAGDFYNEQFF. The DNA for the CDR3 is TGCAGCGTCGAGGCAGGGGATTTCTACAATGAGCAGTTCTTC.

The rearrangement joins TRBV19 to TRBJ2-7; 9 bases match TRBD2. CDR1 is LNHDA, CDR2 SQIVND, per germline (reference sequence). After removal of 5 bases from V and 4 bases from J, the junction contained 12 bases not matched to a gene. The CDR3 consists of 16 residues. As DNA, the CDR3 is TGTGCCAGTAGTGGGTCGACTAGCGGTGGCCCTTACGAGCAGTACTTC. This codes for CASSGSTSGGPYEQYF.

This chain joins TRBV5-1 and TRBJ1-4, with TRBD1 matching 7 bases. The V segment lost 0 bases and the J segment 2 bases; nucleotides outside the gene matches: 13. The CDR3 has 19 residues. Germline V gene lookup returns CDR1 SGHRS and CDR2 YFSETQ. The CDR3 reads CASSLEALTGMVTNEKLFF. The DNA of the CDR3 is TGCGCCAGCAGCTTGGAAGCTTTGACAGGGATGGTGACTAATGAAAAACTGTTTTTT. Full variable domain (rest looked up from reference TRBV5-1 and TRBJ1-4): KAGVTQTPRYLIKTRGQQVTLSCSPISGHRSVSWYQQTPGQGLQFLFEYFSETQRNKGNFPGRFSGRQFSNSRSEMNVSTLELGDSALYLCASSLEALTGMVTNEKLFFGSGTQLSVL.